The clone carrying this T cell receptor (beta chain) was recorded many times. From RNA transcripts, TCR beta CDR3 regions were amplified. An initial round of RT-PCR targeting the TCR CDR3 relied on the HTBI primer set. TCRdb used MiXCR to reprocess the multiplex PCR reads, holding one entry per CDR3 protein. The table has more than 300,000 distinct CDR3 sequences, roughly 17% seen once; the top ten hold 30% to 40%. These data belong to a study of T cells in Graves' hyperthyroidism and ophthalmopathy. The CDR3 is 17 residues long. Looked up from germline, CDR1 is MGHDK and CDR2 is SYGVNS. V was shortened by 2 bases and J by 4 bases, with 15 bases between the two germline ends.

The sample comprised blood. The TCR originated in a woman aged 25 to 45 with Graves' hyperthyroidism that later progressed to Graves' ophthalmopathy. The J gene is TRBJ2-6, the V gene TRBV25-1, with D possibly being TRBD1 (5 bases). The CDR3 coding sequence is TGTGCCAGCAGTGAAGCAGGGTGGGGATCCGGGGCCAACGTCCTGACTTTC. As protein: CASSEAGWGSGANVLTF.